The text below deals with one T cell receptor beta chain. A much larger clone lies one base from this, so it may be a read error. Sample time point: patch test 2, 6 weeks after DPC sensitization. Treatment defined: therapeutic diphenylcyclopropenone sensitization with weekly scalp DPC. One entry per CDR3 protein, called by TCRdb with MiXCR from the RACE reads. In the table there are around 99,000 distinct CDR3 sequences, 8% to 13% of which are singletons. The data were taken from a study of human T cells and chemical hapten exposure. The CDR3 extends over 17 amino acids. CDR1 MDHEN and CDR2 SYDVKM come from the germline V gene.

The receptor was isolated from a man aged 35 to 55 with alopecia areata. Some clones in this sample may be carry-over from other donors' samples. This specimen consisted of whole blood, obtained in connection with sensitization to the hapten diphenylcyclopropenone (DPC). The V call is TRBV28, the J call TRBJ2-1, with 10 bases identical to TRBD2. CDR3 coding DNA: TGTGCCAACAGTTTACGGGAGGCTAGCGGGAGCTACAATGAGCAGTTCTTC. Protein: CANSLREASGSYNEQFF.